This T cell receptor (beta chain) was captured in a study of shared clonotypes between healthy human individuals. Libraries were prepared by immunoSEQ multiplex PCR; TCRdb keeps only in-frame clonotypes and omits some of them. The profile shows about 2 million clones, about 95% of them singletons. Terminally differentiated effector memory CD45RA+ cells were excluded by CCR7 positive selection of CD45RO-negative cells. Comment on this clone: Other nucleotide sequences in the sample specify the same CDR3.

CDR3 length: 13 amino acids. The germline V gene has CDR1 SGHDT and CDR2 YYEEEE. V was clipped by 2 bases and J by 0 bases, with 6 bases between them. The chain uses TRBV5-6 and TRBJ2-7, with D unresolved. The clonotype originates from a man younger than 35 in good health. The sample comprised naive CD8+ T cells sorted from blood. The CDR3 DNA is TGTGCCAGCAGCTTCGGTGACTCCTACGAGCAGTACTTC. Translation gives CASSFGDSYEQYF. The variable domain in full, with the rest retrieved from reference TRBV5-6 and TRBJ2-7, is DAGVTQSPTHLIKTRGQQVTLRCSPKSGHDTVSWYQQALGQGPQFIFQYYEEEERQRGNFPDRFSGHQFPNYSSELNVNALLLGDSALYLCASSFGDSYEQYFGPGTRLTVT.